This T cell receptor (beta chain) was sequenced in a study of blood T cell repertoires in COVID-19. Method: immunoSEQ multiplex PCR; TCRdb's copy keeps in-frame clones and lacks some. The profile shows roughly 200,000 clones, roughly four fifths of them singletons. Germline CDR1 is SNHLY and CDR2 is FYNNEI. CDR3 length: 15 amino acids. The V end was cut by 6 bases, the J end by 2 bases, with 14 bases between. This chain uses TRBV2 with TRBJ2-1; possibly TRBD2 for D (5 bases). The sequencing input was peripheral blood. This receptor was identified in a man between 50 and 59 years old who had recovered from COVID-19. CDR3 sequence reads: CASRSQAVTYNEQFF. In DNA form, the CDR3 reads TGTGCCAGCAGATCCCAAGCGGTGACCTACAATGAGCAGTTCTTC.